This record concerns one TCR beta chain sequence. The antigen remains undetermined. This sample is part of a study of T cell responses to AZD1222 COVID-19 vaccine. Findings of the study overall: The peak T cell response came first, and repertoires were sampled only after it.

The J segment lost 5 bases and the V segment lost 6 bases, leaving 1 base of the junction unmatched. Germline CDR1 is SNHLY and CDR2 is FYNNEI. The CDR3 sequence is 13 residues long. Repertoires were generated with immunoSEQ multiplex PCR, while TCRdb's copy carries only in-frame clones and drops some. The repertoire holds roughly 140,000 clones, with less than 95% as singletons. The chain couples TRBV2 to TRBJ2-1, with 10 nucleotides matching TRBD2. This sequence was found in an adult in good health. The starting material was peripheral blood, obtained on day 0 of AZD1222 vaccination. DNA of the CDR3: TGTGCCAGCAGGCTAGCGGGAGACAATGAGCAGTTCTTC. It yields the protein CASRLAGDNEQFF.